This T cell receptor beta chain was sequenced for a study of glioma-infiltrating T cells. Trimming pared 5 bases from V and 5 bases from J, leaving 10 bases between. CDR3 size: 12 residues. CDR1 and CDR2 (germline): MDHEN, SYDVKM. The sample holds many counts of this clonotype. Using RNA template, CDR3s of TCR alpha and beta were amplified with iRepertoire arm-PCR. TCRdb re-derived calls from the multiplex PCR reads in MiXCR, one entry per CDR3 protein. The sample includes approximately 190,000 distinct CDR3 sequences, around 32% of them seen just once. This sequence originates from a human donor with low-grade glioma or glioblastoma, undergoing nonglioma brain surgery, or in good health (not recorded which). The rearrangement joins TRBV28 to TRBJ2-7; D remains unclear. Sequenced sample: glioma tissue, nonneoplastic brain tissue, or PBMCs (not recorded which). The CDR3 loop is CASSLGSHEQYF. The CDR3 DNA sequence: TGTGCCAGCAGTCTAGGGTCCCACGAGCAGTACTTC.